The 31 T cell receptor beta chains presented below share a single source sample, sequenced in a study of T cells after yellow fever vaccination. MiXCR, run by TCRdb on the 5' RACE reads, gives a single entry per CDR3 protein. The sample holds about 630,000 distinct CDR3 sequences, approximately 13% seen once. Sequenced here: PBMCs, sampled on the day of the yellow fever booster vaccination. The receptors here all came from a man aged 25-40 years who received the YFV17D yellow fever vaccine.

The CDR3 sequence: CASSLGHGSSYNEQFF. In nucleotides, the CDR3 is TGTGCCAGCAGCCTGGGACATGGGAGCTCCTACAATGAGCAGTTCTTC. The V gene is TRBV7-9, the J gene TRBJ2-1; TRBD1 might be the D (6 bases). Germline V CDR1 and CDR2: SEHNR, FQNEAQ (reference sequence). V lost 5 bases and J lost 0, with 14 bases in between. CDR3 length: 16 residues.

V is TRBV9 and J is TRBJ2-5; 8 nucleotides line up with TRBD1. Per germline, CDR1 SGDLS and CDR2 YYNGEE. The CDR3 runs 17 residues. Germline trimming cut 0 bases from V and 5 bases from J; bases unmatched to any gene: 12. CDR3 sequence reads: CASSVGVNRGAFETQYF. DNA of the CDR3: TGTGCCAGCAGCGTAGGGGTGAACAGGGGGGCGTTCGAGACCCAGTACTTC.

Written as DNA, the CDR3 is TGTGCCAGTAGCCTGGACAGGGGGATCACTGAAGCTTTCTTT. Protein sequence: CASSLDRGITEAFF. V gene TRBV19 combines with J gene TRBJ1-1; TRBD1 agrees at 10 bases. V shed 6 bases, J shed 4 bases, and the junction held 5 bases outside the gene matches. This CDR3 has 14 residues. Germline CDR1 reads LNHDA; CDR2 reads SQIVND (reference sequence).

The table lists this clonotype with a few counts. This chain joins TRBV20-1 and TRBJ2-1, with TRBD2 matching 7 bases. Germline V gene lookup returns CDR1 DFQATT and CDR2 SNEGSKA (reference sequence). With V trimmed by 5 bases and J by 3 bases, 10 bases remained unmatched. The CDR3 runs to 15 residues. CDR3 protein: CSAPRAGVIYNEQFF. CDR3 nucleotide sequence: TGCAGTGCTCCCCGGGCGGGAGTTATCTACAATGAGCAGTTCTTC.

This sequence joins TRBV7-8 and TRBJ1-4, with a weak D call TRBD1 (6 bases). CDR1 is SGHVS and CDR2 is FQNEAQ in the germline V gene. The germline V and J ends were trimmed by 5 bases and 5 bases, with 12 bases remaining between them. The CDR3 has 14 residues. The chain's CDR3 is CASSIRTENEKLFF. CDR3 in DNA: TGTGCCAGCAGCATAAGGACAGAAAATGAAAAACTGTTTTTT.

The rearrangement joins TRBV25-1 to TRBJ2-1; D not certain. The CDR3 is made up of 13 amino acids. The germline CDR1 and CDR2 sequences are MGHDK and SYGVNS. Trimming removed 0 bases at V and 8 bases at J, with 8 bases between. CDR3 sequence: CASSEYGYYEQFF. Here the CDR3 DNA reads TGTGCCAGCAGTGAATATGGTTACTATGAGCAGTTCTTC.

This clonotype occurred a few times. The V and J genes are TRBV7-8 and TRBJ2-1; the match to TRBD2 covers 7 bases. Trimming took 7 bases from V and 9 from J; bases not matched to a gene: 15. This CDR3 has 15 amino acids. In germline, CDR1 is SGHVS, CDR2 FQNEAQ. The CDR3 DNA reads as TGTGCCAGCACCCCTAGCGGACTAATTTCAGTTGAGCAGTTCTTC. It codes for CASTPSGLISVEQFF. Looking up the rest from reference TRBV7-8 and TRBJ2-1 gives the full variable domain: GAGVSQSPRYKVAKRGQDVALRCDPISGHVSLFWYQQALGQGPEFLTYFQNEAQLDKSGLPSDRFFAERPEGSVSTLKIQRTQQEDSAVYLCASTPSGLISVEQFFGPGTRLTVL.

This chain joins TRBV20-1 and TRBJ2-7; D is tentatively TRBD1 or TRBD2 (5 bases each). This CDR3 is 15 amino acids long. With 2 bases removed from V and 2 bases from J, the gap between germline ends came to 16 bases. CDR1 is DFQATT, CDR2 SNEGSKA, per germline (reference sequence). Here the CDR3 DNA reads TGCAGTGCTAGAACCGGGGCGCCCGGGGCCTACGAGCAGTACTTC. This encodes CSARTGAPGAYEQYF.

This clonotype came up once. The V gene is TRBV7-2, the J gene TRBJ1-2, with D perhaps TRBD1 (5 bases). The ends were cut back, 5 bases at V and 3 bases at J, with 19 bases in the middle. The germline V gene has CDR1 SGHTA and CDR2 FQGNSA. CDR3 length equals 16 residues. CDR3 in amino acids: CASSHSGTRADYGYTF. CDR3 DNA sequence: TGTGCCAGCAGCCACTCGGGGACCCGCGCGGACTATGGCTACACCTTC. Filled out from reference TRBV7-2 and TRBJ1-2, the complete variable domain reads GAGVSQSPSNKVTEKGKDVELRCDPISGHTALYWYRQSLGQGLEFLIYFQGNSAPDKSGLPSDRFSAERTGGSVSTLTIQRTQQEDSAVYLCASSHSGTRADYGYTFGSGTRLTVV.

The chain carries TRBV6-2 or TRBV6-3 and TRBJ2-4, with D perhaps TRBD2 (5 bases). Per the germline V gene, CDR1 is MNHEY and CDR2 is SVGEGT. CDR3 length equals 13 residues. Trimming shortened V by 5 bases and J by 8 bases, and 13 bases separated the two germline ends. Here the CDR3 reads CASSTGGGYIQYF. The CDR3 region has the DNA TGTGCCAGCAGTACCGGAGGTGGCTACATTCAGTACTTC.

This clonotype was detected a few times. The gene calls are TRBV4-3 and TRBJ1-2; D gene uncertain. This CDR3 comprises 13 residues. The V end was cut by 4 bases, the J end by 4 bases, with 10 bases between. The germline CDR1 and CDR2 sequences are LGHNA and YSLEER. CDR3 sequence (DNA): TGCGCCAGCAGCCGGGTGGATGGCTATGGCTACACCTTC. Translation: CASSRVDGYGYTF.

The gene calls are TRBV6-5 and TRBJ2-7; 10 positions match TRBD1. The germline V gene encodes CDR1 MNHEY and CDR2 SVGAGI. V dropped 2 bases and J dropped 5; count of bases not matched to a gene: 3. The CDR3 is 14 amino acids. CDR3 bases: TGTGCCAGCAGTTACGCGACAGGGGGCAACGAGCAGTACTTC. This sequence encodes CASSYATGGNEQYF.

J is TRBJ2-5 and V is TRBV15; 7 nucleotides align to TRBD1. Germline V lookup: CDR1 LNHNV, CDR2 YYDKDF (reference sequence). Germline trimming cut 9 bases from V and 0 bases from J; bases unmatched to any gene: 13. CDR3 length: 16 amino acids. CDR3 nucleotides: TGTGCCACGGAGGTCGTCGGGACAGTGTACCAAGAGACCCAGTACTTC. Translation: CATEVVGTVYQETQYF.

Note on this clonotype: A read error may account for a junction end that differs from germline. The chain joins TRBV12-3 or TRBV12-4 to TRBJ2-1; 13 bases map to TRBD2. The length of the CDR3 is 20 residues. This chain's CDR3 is CDSSFAGLAGVLSTYNEQFF. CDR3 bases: TGTGACAGCAGTTTTGCAGGACTAGCGGGAGTCCTTTCTACCTACAATGAGCAGTTCTTC.

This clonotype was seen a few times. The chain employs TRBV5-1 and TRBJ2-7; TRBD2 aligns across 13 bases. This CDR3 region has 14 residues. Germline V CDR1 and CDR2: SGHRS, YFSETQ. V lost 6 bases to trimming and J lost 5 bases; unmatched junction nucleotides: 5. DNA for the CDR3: TGCGCCAGCACCTCGGGACTAGCGGGACACGAGCAGTACTTC. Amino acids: CASTSGLAGHEQYF.

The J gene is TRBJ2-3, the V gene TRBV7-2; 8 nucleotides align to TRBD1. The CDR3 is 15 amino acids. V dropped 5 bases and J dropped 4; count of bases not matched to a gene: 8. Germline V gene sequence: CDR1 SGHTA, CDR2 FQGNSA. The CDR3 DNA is TGTGCCAGCAGCATAGGACAGGGTTTTTCAGATACGCAGTATTTT. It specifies CASSIGQGFSDTQYF.

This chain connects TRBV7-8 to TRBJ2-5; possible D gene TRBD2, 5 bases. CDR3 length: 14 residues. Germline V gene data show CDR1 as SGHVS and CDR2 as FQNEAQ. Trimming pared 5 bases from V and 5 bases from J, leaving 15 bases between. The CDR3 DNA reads TGTGCCAGCAGCGCCCGGGCTAGCTGGGAGACCCAGTACTTC. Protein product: CASSARASWETQYF.

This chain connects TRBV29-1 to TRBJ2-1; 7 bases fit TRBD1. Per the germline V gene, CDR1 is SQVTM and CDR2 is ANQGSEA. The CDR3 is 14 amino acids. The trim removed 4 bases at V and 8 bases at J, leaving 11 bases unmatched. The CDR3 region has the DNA TGCAGCGTTGGGACAGGTACCTTTTTGGATGAGCAGTTCTTC. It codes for CSVGTGTFLDEQFF.

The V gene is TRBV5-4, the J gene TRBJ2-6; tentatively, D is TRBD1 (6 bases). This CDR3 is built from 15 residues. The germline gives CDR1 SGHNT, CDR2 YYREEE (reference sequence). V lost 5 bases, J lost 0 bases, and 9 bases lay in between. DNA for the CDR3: TGTGCCAGCAGTGACAGGAGCTCTGGGGCCAACGTCCTGACTTTC. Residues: CASSDRSSGANVLTF. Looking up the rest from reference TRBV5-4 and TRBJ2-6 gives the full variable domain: ETGVTQSPTHLIKTRGQQVTLRCSSQSGHNTVSWYQQALGQGPQFIFQYYREEENGRGNFPPRFSGLQFPNYSSELNVNALELDDSALYLCASSDRSSGANVLTFGAGSRLTVL.

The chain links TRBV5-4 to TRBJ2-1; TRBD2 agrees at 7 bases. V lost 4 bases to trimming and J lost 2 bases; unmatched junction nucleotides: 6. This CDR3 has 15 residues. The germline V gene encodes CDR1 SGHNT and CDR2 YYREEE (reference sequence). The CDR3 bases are TGTGCCAGCAGCCCGCCGGGGGGACCCTACAATGAGCAGTTCTTC. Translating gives CASSPPGGPYNEQFF. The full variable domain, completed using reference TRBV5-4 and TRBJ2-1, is ETGVTQSPTHLIKTRGQQVTLRCSSQSGHNTVSWYQQALGQGPQFIFQYYREEENGRGNFPPRFSGLQFPNYSSELNVNALELDDSALYLCASSPPGGPYNEQFFGPGTRLTVL.

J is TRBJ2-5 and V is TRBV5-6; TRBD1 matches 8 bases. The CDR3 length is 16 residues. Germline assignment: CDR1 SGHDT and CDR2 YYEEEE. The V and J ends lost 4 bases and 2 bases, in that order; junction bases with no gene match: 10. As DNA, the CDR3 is TGTGCCAGCAGCGCAACGGACAGGGCGAGTCAAGAGACCCAGTACTTC. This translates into CASSATDRASQETQYF.

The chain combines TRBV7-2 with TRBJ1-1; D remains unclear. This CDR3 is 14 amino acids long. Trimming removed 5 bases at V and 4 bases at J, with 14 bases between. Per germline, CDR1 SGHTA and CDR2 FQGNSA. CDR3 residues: CASSPSGQRTEAFF. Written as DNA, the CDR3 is TGTGCCAGCAGCCCAAGTGGGCAGCGCACTGAAGCTTTCTTT. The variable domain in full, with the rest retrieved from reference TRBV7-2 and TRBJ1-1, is GAGVSQSPSNKVTEKGKDVELRCDPISGHTALYWYRQSLGQGLEFLIYFQGNSAPDKSGLPSDRFSAERTGGSVSTLTIQRTQQEDSAVYLCASSPSGQRTEAFFGQGTRLTVV.

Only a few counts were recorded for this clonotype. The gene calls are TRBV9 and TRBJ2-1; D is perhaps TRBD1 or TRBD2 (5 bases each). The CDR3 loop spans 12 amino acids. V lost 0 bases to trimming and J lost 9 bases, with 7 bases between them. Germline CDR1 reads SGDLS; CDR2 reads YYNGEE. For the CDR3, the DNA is TGTGCCAGCAGCGTAGTGAGGGGTGAGCAGTTCTTC. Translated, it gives CASSVVRGEQFF.

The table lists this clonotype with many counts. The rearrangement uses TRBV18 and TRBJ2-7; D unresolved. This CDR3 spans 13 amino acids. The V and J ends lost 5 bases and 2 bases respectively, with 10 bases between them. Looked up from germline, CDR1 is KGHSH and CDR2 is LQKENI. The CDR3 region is CASSVLATYEQYF. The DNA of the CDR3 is TGTGCCAGCTCAGTGTTGGCCACCTACGAGCAGTACTTC.

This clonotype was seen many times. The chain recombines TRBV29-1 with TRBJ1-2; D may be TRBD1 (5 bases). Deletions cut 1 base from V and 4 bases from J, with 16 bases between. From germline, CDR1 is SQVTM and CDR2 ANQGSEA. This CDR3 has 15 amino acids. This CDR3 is CSVEGQGPRVYGYTF. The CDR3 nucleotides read TGCAGCGTTGAAGGTCAGGGCCCCCGGGTCTATGGCTACACCTTC.

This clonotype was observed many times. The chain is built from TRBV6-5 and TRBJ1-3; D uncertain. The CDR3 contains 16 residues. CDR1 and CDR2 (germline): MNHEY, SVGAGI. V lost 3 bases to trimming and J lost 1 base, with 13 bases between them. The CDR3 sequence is CASSYSRVNSGNTIYF. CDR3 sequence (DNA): TGTGCCAGCAGTTATAGCAGAGTAAATTCTGGAAACACCATATATTTT.

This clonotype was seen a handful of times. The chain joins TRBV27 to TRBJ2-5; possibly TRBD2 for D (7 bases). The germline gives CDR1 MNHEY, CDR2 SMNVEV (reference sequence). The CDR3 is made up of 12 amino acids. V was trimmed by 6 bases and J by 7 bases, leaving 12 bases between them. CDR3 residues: CASRGGGVTQYF. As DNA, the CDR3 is TGTGCCAGCAGGGGAGGGGGGGTGACCCAGTACTTC.

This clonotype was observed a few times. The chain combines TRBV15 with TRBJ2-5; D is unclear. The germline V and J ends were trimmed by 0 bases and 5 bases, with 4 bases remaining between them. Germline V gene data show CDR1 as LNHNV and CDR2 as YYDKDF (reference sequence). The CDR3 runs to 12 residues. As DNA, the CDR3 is TGTGCCACCAGCAGAGATTACGAGACCCAGTACTTC. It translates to CATSRDYETQYF.

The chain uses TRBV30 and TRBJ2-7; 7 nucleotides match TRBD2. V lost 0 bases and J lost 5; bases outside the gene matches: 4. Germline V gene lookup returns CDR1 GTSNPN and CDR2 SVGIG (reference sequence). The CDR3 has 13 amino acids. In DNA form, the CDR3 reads TGTGCCTGGAGTGTACAAGCGGGAAACGAGCAGTACTTC. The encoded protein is CAWSVQAGNEQYF.

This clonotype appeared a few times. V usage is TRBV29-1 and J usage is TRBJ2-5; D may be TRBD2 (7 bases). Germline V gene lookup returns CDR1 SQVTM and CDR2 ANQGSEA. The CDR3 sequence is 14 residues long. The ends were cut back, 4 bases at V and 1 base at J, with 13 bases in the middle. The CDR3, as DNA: TGCAGCGTTGTTAGGGGGGGGGTCCAAGAGACCCAGTACTTC. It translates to CSVVRGGVQETQYF.

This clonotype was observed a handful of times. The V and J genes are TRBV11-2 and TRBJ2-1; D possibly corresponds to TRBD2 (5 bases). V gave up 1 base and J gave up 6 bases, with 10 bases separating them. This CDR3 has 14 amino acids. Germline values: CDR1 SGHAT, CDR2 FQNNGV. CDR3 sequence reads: CASSLGPEGNEQFF. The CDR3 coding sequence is TGTGCCAGCAGCTTAGGACCCGAGGGCAATGAGCAGTTCTTC.